This TCR beta chain comes out of a study of type 1 regulatory T cells. Background on the study: T-allo10 is an in vitro-generated, Tr1-enriched CD4 T cell product specific for alloantigen.

The graft donor-derived T-allo10 cells reportedly recognize host alloantigens, are anergic, and suppress alloantigen-specifically. This clonotype was seen a handful of times. Its target is unknown. TCRdb processed the reads anew with MiXCR; each CDR3 protein has one entry. Of roughly 68,000 distinct CDR3 sequences in the sample, roughly 60% were seen once. Germline CDR1 is DFQATT and CDR2 is SNEGSKA (reference sequence). V lost 2 bases and J lost 4, with 21 bases in between. This CDR3 spans 17 amino acids. The V call is TRBV20-1, the J call TRBJ2-1; possible D gene TRBD2, 6 bases. This clonotype was obtained from a human donor in good health. Sequencing was carried out using cultured T cells, either the whole culture or a sorted T cell fraction (not recorded which). The subset is: Tr1-enriched cell product generated in vitro against host alloantigens. The CDR3 loop is CSARPNSRASEYNEQFF. CDR3 DNA sequence: TGCAGTGCTAGACCAAACTCGCGGGCTAGCGAGTACAATGAGCAGTTCTTC.